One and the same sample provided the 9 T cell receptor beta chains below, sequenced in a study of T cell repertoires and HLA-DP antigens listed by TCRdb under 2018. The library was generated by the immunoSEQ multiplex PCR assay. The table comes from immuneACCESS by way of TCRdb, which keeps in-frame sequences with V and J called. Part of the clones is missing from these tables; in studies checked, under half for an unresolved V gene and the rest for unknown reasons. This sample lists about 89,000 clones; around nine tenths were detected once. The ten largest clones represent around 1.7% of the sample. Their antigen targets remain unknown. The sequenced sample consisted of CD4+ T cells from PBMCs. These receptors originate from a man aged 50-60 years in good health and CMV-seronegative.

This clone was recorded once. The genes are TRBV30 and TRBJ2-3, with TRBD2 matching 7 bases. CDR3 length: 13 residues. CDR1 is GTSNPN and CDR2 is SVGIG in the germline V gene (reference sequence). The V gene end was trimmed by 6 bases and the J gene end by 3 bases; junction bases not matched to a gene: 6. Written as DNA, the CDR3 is TGTGCCTGCCAGCGGGACGAAACAGATACGCAGTATTTT. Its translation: CACQRDETDTQYF.

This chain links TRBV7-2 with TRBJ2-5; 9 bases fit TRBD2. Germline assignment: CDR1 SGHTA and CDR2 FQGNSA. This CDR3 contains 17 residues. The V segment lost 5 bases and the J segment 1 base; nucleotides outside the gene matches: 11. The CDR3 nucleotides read TGTGCCAGCAGCCAAGGAGGGCGGGGGGGATCCCAAGAGACCCAGTACTTC. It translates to CASSQGGRGGSQETQYF.

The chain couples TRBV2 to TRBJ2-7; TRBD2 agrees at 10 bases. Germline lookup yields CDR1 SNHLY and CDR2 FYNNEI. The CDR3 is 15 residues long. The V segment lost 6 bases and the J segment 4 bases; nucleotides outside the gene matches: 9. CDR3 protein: CASRTSTSGTYEQYF. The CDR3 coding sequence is TGTGCCAGCAGAACCTCTACTAGCGGGACATACGAGCAGTACTTC.

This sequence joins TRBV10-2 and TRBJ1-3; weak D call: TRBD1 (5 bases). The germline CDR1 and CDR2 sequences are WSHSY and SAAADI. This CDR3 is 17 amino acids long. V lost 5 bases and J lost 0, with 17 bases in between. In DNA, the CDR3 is TGCGCCAGCAGTCCCAGAATTGGGGGTTACTCTGGAAACACCATATATTTT. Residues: CASSPRIGGYSGNTIYF.

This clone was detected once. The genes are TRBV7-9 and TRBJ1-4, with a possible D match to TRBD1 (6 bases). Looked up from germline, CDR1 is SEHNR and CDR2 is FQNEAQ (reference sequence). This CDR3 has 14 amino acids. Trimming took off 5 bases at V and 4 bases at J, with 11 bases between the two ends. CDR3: CASSTDRLNEKLFF. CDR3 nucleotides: TGTGCCAGCAGCACCGACAGGCTTAATGAAAAACTGTTTTTT.

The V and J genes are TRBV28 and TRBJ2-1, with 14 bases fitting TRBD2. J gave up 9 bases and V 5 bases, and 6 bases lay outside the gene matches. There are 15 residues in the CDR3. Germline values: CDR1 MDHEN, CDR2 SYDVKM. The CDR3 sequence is CASSQTSGRGSEQFF. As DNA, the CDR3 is TGTGCCAGCAGTCAGACTAGCGGGAGGGGTAGTGAGCAGTTCTTC.

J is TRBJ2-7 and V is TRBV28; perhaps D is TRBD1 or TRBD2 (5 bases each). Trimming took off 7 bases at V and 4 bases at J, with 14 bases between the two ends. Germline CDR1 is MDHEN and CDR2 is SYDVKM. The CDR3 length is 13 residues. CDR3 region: CASTGPLRYEQYF. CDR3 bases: TGTGCCAGCACGGGACCACTGAGATACGAGCAGTACTTC. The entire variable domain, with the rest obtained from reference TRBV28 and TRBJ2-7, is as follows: DVKVTQSSRYLVKRTGEKVFLECVQDMDHENMFWYRQDPGLGLRLIYFSYDVKMKEKGDIPEGYSVSREKKERFSLILESASTNQTSMYLCASTGPLRYEQYFGPGTRLTVT.

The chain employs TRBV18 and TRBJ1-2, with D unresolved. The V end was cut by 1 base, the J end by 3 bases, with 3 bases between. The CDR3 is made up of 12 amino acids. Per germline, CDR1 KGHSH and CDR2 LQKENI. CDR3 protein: CASSPRDYGYTF. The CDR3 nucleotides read TGTGCCAGCTCACCACGAGACTATGGCTACACCTTC.

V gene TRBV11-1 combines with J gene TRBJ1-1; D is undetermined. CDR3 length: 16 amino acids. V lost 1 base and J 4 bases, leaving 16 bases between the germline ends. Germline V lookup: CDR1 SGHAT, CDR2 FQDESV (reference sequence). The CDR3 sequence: CASSLVFGSAGTEAFF. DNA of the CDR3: TGTGCCAGCAGCTTAGTATTCGGCAGCGCGGGCACTGAAGCTTTCTTT.